This entry is about one TCR beta chain. The antigen remains unidentified. The data belong to a study of PD-1 blockade in classical Hodgkin lymphoma. Germline V lookup: CDR1 KGHSH, CDR2 LQKENI. The CDR3 contains 16 residues. The J segment lost 2 bases and the V segment lost 8 bases, leaving 12 bases of the junction unmatched. Clones were read by immunoSEQ multiplex PCR, and TCRdb kept only the in-frame ones, dropping some. The table includes roughly 86,000 clones, over 80% detected once. Study-wide results and caveats: Reports indicated that newly diagnosed patients had lower baseline TCR diversity than healthy donors did. The drivers behind the repertoire differences, possibly disease activity or prior therapy, remain undefined. Complete responders started with a diversity level that resembled newly diagnosed patients at baseline.

This sample's time point: cycle 4 day 1 (C4D1), after less than 7 weeks of nivolumab. Every patient was affected by relapse after autologous stem cell transplantation, while exposure to brentuximab vedotin was not uniform. The receptor's source is a human donor with classical Hodgkin lymphoma. The J gene is TRBJ2-3, the V gene TRBV18; TRBD2 agrees at 8 bases. Sequences were derived from peripheral blood mononuclear cells (PBMCs), sampled before the fourth cycle of nivolumab. The CDR3 DNA reads TGTGCCAGCCAAAAGGACGGACTAGCAGACACAGATACGCAGTATTTT. Protein sequence: CASQKDGLADTDTQYF.